This note documents a single T cell receptor (beta chain) sequence. Data came from immunoSEQ multiplex PCR; TCRdb stores just in-frame clones and leaves some out. This table holds approximately 17,000 clones, around 90% found once. The sample belongs to a study of control samples from healthy donors and cancer patients. The CDR3 loop spans 13 amino acids. Trimming left V 0 bases short and J 9 bases short, with 10 bases between. Germline assignment: CDR1 MGHRA and CDR2 YSYEKL. The chain has TRBV4-1 and TRBJ2-3; D is ambiguous. Sequencing was performed on PBMCs. The sequence was collected from a man aged 55 to 70 with head and neck cancer. The CDR3 DNA follows: TGCGCCAGCAGCCAAGATTCAGGTTACACGCAGTATTTT. Translation: CASSQDSGYTQYF.